These 25 T cell receptor beta chains were sequenced from one sample in a study of regulatory T cells in long-lasting Graves disease. With iRepertoire HTBI primers and Arm-PCR of CDR3 regions, TCR beta libraries were built. TCRdb reprocessed the multiplex PCR reads with MiXCR, giving one entry per CDR3 protein. The sample yields 350,000 to 450,000 distinct CDR3 sequences, 16% seen once. The time point was: newly diagnosed GD, antithyroid drugs for less than 3 months. PBMC-extracted RNA yielded the TCR library. A further study also used this sample, focusing on T cells in Graves' hyperthyroidism and ophthalmopathy.

This specimen was peripheral blood mononuclear cells (PBMCs), taken at new diagnosis, from a patient treated with antithyroid drugs. The receptors were sampled from a man in his forties with Graves disease.

The V gene is TRBV6-5, the J gene TRBJ1-5; D is undetermined. Looked up from germline, CDR1 is MNHEY and CDR2 is SVGAGI. The germline V and J ends were trimmed by 1 base and 4 bases, with 5 bases remaining between them. CDR3 length: 13 residues. CDR3 protein: CASSYWLNQPQHF. The DNA for the CDR3 is TGTGCCAGCAGTTACTGGTTAAATCAGCCCCAGCATTTT.

This clonotype has only a few counts. The chain employs TRBV20-1 and TRBJ2-7, with a weak D call TRBD1 (7 bases). V shed 6 bases and J shed 1 base, with 16 bases lying between them. The CDR3 totals 14 residues. Germline V gene sequence: CDR1 DFQATT, CDR2 SNEGSKA (reference sequence). For the CDR3, the DNA is TGCAGTGCGGAGGAGGGGGCGGGGTCCTACGAGCAGTACTTC. Translating gives CSAEEGAGSYEQYF.

This clonotype appeared many times. The rearrangement links TRBV4-1 to TRBJ1-4, with TRBD1 matching 8 bases. Germline loops: CDR1 MGHRA, CDR2 YSYEKL. The ends lost 6 bases at V and 1 base at J; junction bases unmatched: 4. The CDR3 consists of 15 residues. The CDR3: CASSGRGQTNEKLFF. CDR3 nucleotide sequence: TGCGCCAGCAGTGGCAGGGGGCAAACTAATGAAAAACTGTTTTTT.

The chain links TRBV28 to TRBJ1-1; TRBD1 matches 10 bases. Germline CDR1 reads MDHEN; CDR2 reads SYDVKM. This CDR3 is built from 15 residues. V lost 7 bases, J lost 5 bases, and 10 bases stayed unmatched. CDR3 residues: CASKRGQGVWTEAFF. The CDR3 DNA reads TGTGCCAGCAAACGTGGACAGGGGGTATGGACTGAAGCTTTCTTT.

The chain combines TRBV6-4 with TRBJ1-6; no clear D gene. Trimming removed 3 bases at V and 3 bases at J, with 3 bases between. The CDR3 loop spans 13 amino acids. CDR1 MRHNA and CDR2 SNTAGT come from the germline V gene. The CDR3 coding sequence is TGTGCCAGCAGTGAGGACTATAATTCACCCCTCCACTTT. Its translation: CASSEDYNSPLHF.

Many counts were recorded for this clonotype. The chain recombines TRBV20-1 with TRBJ1-1; D possibly corresponds to TRBD1 (5 bases). Germline V CDR1 and CDR2: DFQATT, SNEGSKA (reference sequence). Trimming cost V 4 bases and J 0 bases, with 12 bases left between them. The CDR3 loop spans 14 amino acids. CDR3 amino acids: CSATKGPLNTEAFF. The CDR3 DNA is TGCAGTGCTACGAAGGGACCGTTGAACACTGAAGCTTTCTTT.

This clonotype was recorded many times. The rearrangement uses TRBV12-3 or TRBV12-4 and TRBJ2-3; possibly TRBD2 for D (6 bases). V lost 3 bases and J lost 3, with 13 bases in between. CDR3 length equals 15 residues. The CDR3 protein is CASSFYGGATDTQYF. As DNA, the CDR3 is TGTGCCAGCAGTTTTTACGGGGGTGCTACAGATACGCAGTATTTT.

The table lists this clonotype with many counts. This chain links TRBV2 with TRBJ2-2, with TRBD1 matching over 10 bases. The CDR3 covers 13 residues. The germline V gene encodes CDR1 SNHLY and CDR2 FYNNEI. After removal of 8 bases from V and 6 bases from J, the junction contained 3 bases not matched to a gene. CDR3 sequence: CASRDRGPGELFF. Written as DNA, the CDR3 is TGTGCCAGCCGGGACAGGGGACCCGGGGAGCTGTTTTTT.

In this sample, this clonotype turned up many times. This CDR3 reads CASRLFSGGPETQYF. The CDR3 DNA is TGTGCCAGCAGGCTATTTAGCGGGGGGCCGGAGACCCAGTACTTC. This chain joins TRBV3-1 and TRBJ2-5; 10 bases align to TRBD2. Germline V gives CDR1 LGHDT, CDR2 YNNKEL (reference sequence). CDR3 length equals 15 residues. V gave up 6 bases and J gave up 5 bases; unmatched junction bases: 9.

To note about this clonotype: A read error may be the cause here, since a much bigger clone is one base away. The chain joins TRBV20-1 to TRBJ1-1, with D hard to call. V was pared by 1 base and J by 3 bases, with 3 bases between. In germline, CDR1 is DFQATT, CDR2 SNEGSKA (reference sequence). The CDR3 length is 11 residues. The CDR3 sequence is CSARADTEAFF. Written as DNA, the CDR3 is TGCAGTGCTAGAGCGGACACTGAAGCTTTCTTT.

Of note for this clonotype: A far bigger clonotype differs at one base, so this is likely a read error. The CDR3, as DNA: TGCAGTGCTCTCCGCGATGGGAGGAATGAGCAGTTCTTC. The encoded protein is CSALRDGRNEQFF. The chain recombines TRBV20-1 with TRBJ2-7, with D tentatively TRBD2 (6 bases). The J call may not be correct, given that the DNA end is closer to TRBJ2-1. CDR1 is DFQATT and CDR2 is SNEGSKA in the germline V gene (reference sequence). CDR3 length: 13 amino acids.

The chain couples TRBV28 to TRBJ1-2; tentative D call: TRBD1 (5 bases). Trimming took off 2 bases at V and 4 bases at J, with 11 bases between the two ends. Germline CDR1 MDHEN, CDR2 SYDVKM. The CDR3 is 14 amino acids. The CDR3 reads CASSLGAASYGYTF. In DNA form, the CDR3 reads TGTGCCAGCAGTTTAGGGGCGGCGAGCTATGGCTACACCTTC.

This clonotype was found many times. In DNA form, the CDR3 reads TGTGCCAGCAGCTTCCTTTCGGCTACGCAGTATTTT. Its protein product is CASSFLSATQYF. The V gene is TRBV11-2, the J gene TRBJ2-3; D not resolved. CDR3 length: 12 amino acids. Per the germline V gene, CDR1 is SGHAT and CDR2 is FQNNGV. V was shortened by 3 bases and J by 8 bases, with 9 bases between the two germline ends. The whole variable domain, filled in from reference TRBV11-2 and TRBJ2-3, reads EAGVAQSPRYKIIEKRQSVAFWCNPISGHATLYWYQQILGQGPKLLIQFQNNGVVDDSQLPKDRFSAERLKGVDSTLKIQPAKLEDSAVYLCASSFLSATQYFGPGTRLTVL.

A word on this clonotype: It differs at one base from a far larger clone, so likely a read error. The V call is TRBV7-9, the J call TRBJ2-1; 10 bases agree with TRBD1. This CDR3 spans 16 amino acids. CDR1 and CDR2 (germline): SEHNR, FQNEAQ (reference sequence). CDR3 region: CASSLTAPGQGNEQFF. CDR3 DNA sequence: TGCGCCAGCAGCCTGACTGCTCCGGGACAGGGGAATGAGCAGTTCTTC.

This clonotype was seen more than once but under ten times. This is likely an artifact of a read error, given a far larger clone one base away. The chain has TRBV27 and TRBJ1-1; tentative D call: TRBD1 (6 bases). Per germline, CDR1 MNHEY and CDR2 SMNVEV (reference sequence). Deletions cut 5 bases from V and 2 bases from J, with 15 bases between. The CDR3 contains 15 residues. DNA of the CDR3: TGTGCCAGCAGTGATTCGGGGGGGGGCAACACTGAAGCTTTCTTT. Protein: CASSDSGGGNTEAFF.

This clonotype occurred a few times. V and J are TRBV28 and TRBJ2-3; 8 bases are shared with TRBD1. The CDR3 totals 15 residues. The germline CDR1 and CDR2 sequences are MDHEN and SYDVKM. The J segment lost 2 bases and the V segment lost 3 bases, leaving 4 bases of the junction unmatched. CDR3 sequence (DNA): TGTGCCAGCAGTTTCCAGGGGGCGATCACAGATACGCAGTATTTT. This encodes CASSFQGAITDTQYF.

This clonotype was observed many times. V and J are TRBV6-1 and TRBJ2-1, with D tentatively TRBD1 (6 bases). The germline V and J ends were trimmed by 6 bases and 3 bases, with 9 bases remaining between them. The CDR3 is 13 residues long. Germline CDR1 MNHNS, CDR2 SASEGT. CDR3 nucleotide sequence: TGTGCCAGCAGCCGGGACATCTACAATGAGCAGTTCTTC. Its protein product is CASSRDIYNEQFF.

This clonotype was detected many times. The rearrangement uses TRBV7-2 and TRBJ2-1, with 9 bases identical to TRBD1. Trimming removed 4 bases from V and 4 bases from J; junction bases left unmatched: 5. The CDR3 loop spans 15 amino acids. Germline V gene data show CDR1 as SGHTA and CDR2 as FQGNSA. CDR3 nucleotides: TGTGCCAGCAGCTCGGACAGGGGCGGGTACAATGAGCAGTTCTTC. It yields the protein CASSSDRGGYNEQFF.

This clonotype was counted at least ten times. This chain uses TRBV20-1 with TRBJ1-5, with D unresolved. CDR1 DFQATT and CDR2 SNEGSKA come from the germline V gene (reference sequence). Trimming pared 0 bases from V and 0 bases from J, leaving 12 bases between. The CDR3 consists of 16 residues. Here the CDR3 reads CSARERRYYSNQPQHF. The CDR3 region has the DNA TGCAGTGCTAGAGAACGGAGGTACTATAGCAATCAGCCCCAGCATTTT.

This clonotype occurred many times. The chain carries TRBV6-1 and TRBJ1-2, with 10 bases aligning to TRBD1. CDR1 is MNHNS and CDR2 is SASEGT in the germline V gene. This CDR3 is 14 amino acids long. After removal of 1 base from V and 8 bases from J, the junction contained 4 bases not matched to a gene. CDR3 region: CASSEGGTGEGYTF. CDR3 nucleotides: TGTGCCAGCAGTGAAGGGGGGACAGGGGAAGGCTACACCTTC.

The chain employs TRBV18 and TRBJ1-2; maybe TRBD1 (5 bases). This CDR3 has 15 residues. Deletions cut 4 bases from V and 6 bases from J, with 18 bases between. Germline-derived CDR1 and CDR2 are KGHSH and LQKENI. The CDR3 loop is CASSLERGARHGYTF. In DNA form, the CDR3 reads TGTGCCAGCTCACTGGAGCGAGGGGCACGGCATGGCTACACCTTC.

J is TRBJ2-2 and V is TRBV12-3 or TRBV12-4; D possibly matches TRBD1 or TRBD2 (7 bases each). V shed 3 bases and J shed 4 bases, with 12 bases lying between them. There are 15 residues in the CDR3. CDR3 protein: CASSLGGGRTGELFF. Written as DNA, the CDR3 is TGTGCCAGCAGTTTGGGAGGGGGCCGCACCGGGGAGCTGTTTTTT.

This chain uses TRBV6-2 or TRBV6-3 with TRBJ1-2; 9 positions match TRBD1. The germline gives CDR1 MNHEY, CDR2 SVGEGT. The V and J ends lost 5 bases and 4 bases, in that order; junction bases with no gene match: 11. The CDR3 loop spans 16 amino acids. The CDR3 bases are TGTGCCAGCAGTCTGACAGGGGGAAGCTTGTCCTATGGCTACACCTTC. Its protein product is CASSLTGGSLSYGYTF.

The sample holds many counts of this clonotype. The chain joins TRBV11-3 to TRBJ2-5, with TRBD2 identical over 8 bases. CDR1 and CDR2 (germline): SGHNT, YENEEA. CDR3 length: 15 residues. After removal of 1 base from V and 3 bases from J, the junction contained 4 bases not matched to a gene. CDR3 bases: TGTGCCAGCAGCTTAGGTTTAGCGGGGAAAGAGACCCAGTACTTC. It encodes CASSLGLAGKETQYF.

This clonotype was seen ten or more times. This rearrangement joins TRBV2 to TRBJ1-2; 7 bases are shared with TRBD1. Germline CDR1 SNHLY, CDR2 FYNNEI. Trimming took 4 bases from V and 7 from J; bases not matched to a gene: 9. The CDR3 totals 14 residues. Here the CDR3 DNA reads TGTGCCAGCAGTGTAGAGGCGGGACAGTCTGGCTACACCTTC. This encodes CASSVEAGQSGYTF. Looking up the rest from reference TRBV2 and TRBJ1-2 gives the full variable domain: EPEVTQTPSHQVTQMGQEVILRCVPISNHLYFYWYRQILGQKVEFLVSFYNNEISEKSEIFDDQFSVERPDGSNFTLKIRSTKLEDSAMYFCASSVEAGQSGYTFGSGTRLTVV.